This TCR beta chain was identified during a study of blood T cell repertoires in COVID-19. The V and J ends lost 4 bases and 8 bases, in that order; junction bases with no gene match: 9. Germline-derived CDR1 and CDR2 are LGHDT and YNNKEL (reference sequence). The CDR3 consists of 14 residues. Some clones are missing from TCRdb's copy, which holds only in-frame ones; the method was immunoSEQ multiplex PCR. Seen here are around 20,000 clones, 80% to 90% observed once, and the top ten hold over 8.5%. Sequenced input: peripheral blood. The chain couples TRBV3-1 (or the pseudogene TRBV3-2) to TRBJ1-2, with 8 bases aligning to TRBD1. The source of this sequence is a human donor in a cohort sampled during active COVID-19. The CDR3 region is CASSLGTGQTGYTF. CDR3 bases: TGTGCCAGCAGCCTCGGGACAGGCCAGACCGGCTACACCTTC.